Listed below are T cell receptor beta chains from one sample, sequenced in a study of cytomegalovirus exposure and HLA in healthy donors. TCRdb's copy holds only in-frame clones and misses some; the assay was immunoSEQ multiplex PCR. The sample lists under 250,000 clones, around 81% occurring once. Sequencing used PBMCs. These receptor sequences come from a man between 25 and 39 years old in good health and CMV-seronegative. Both conserved end residues are part of each CDR3. D genes are given only for firm matches. Some rows have no size entry. The others give once, few or many, or a class for an expanded clone.

D gene: -; J gene: TRBJ1-1; clone size: once; V gene: TRBV9; CDR3 DNA: TGTGCCAGCACCCCAAGGCGGGGAGGGTTCTCTGAAGCTTTCTTT; CDR3 protein: CASTPRRGGFSEAFF
D gene: -; J gene: TRBJ2-2; clone size: -; V gene: TRBV7-9; CDR3 DNA: TGTGCCAGCAGCCTAGTGGGGGGAGGCTCCACCGGGGAGCTGTTTTTT; CDR3 protein: CASSLVGGGSTGELFF
D gene: -; J gene: TRBJ2-3; clone size: -; V gene: TRBV30; CDR3 DNA: TGTGCCTGGAACTGGCCCGAGGGTACGCAGTATTTT; CDR3 protein: CAWNWPEGTQYF
D gene: -; J gene: TRBJ2-7; clone size: -; V gene: TRBV5-4; CDR3 DNA: TGTGCCAGCAGCTTCACCAACAACGAGCAGTACTTC; CDR3 protein: CASSFTNNEQYF
D gene: -; J gene: TRBJ1-6; clone size: -; V gene: TRBV2; CDR3 DNA: TGTGCCAGCAGGAGCTCCTATAATTCACCCCTCCACTTT; CDR3 protein: CASRSSYNSPLHF
D gene: TRBD2; J gene: TRBJ2-3; clone size: -; V gene: TRBV5-1; CDR3 DNA: TGCGCCAGCAGCTCCATCTTAGCGGGAAGCACAGATACGCAGTATTTT; CDR3 protein: CASSSILAGSTDTQYF
D gene: TRBD2; J gene: TRBJ2-7; clone size: -; V gene: TRBV13; CDR3 DNA: TGTGCCAGCAGCCCAAGTACAGGGACTAGCGGCTACGAGCAGTACTTC; CDR3 protein: CASSPSTGTSGYEQYF
D gene: TRBD1; J gene: TRBJ1-2; clone size: -; V gene: TRBV15; CDR3 DNA: TGTGCCACCAGCACTTGGACAGGGGTTGCCTATGGCTACACCTTC; CDR3 protein: CATSTWTGVAYGYTF
D gene: TRBD1; J gene: TRBJ2-1; clone size: -; V gene: TRBV29-1; CDR3 DNA: TGCAGCGTCCTCCGACAGGGGTTGTTCAATGAGCAGTTCTTC; CDR3 protein: CSVLRQGLFNEQFF
D gene: TRBD2; J gene: TRBJ2-7; clone size: -; V gene: TRBV2; CDR3 DNA: TGTGCCAGCACCCGGACTAGCGTATCCTACGAGCAGTACTTC; CDR3 protein: CASTRTSVSYEQYF
D gene: -; J gene: TRBJ2-2; clone size: -; V gene: TRBV5-4; CDR3 DNA: TGTGCCAGCAGCTTGGTCGGGAGAGTCGGGGAGCTGTTTTTT; CDR3 protein: CASSLVGRVGELFF
D gene: TRBD2; J gene: TRBJ2-1; clone size: -; V gene: TRBV5-4; CDR3 DNA: TGTGCCAGCAGCTCAACCGGGACTAGCTACTACAATGAGCAGTTCTTC; CDR3 protein: CASSSTGTSYYNEQFF